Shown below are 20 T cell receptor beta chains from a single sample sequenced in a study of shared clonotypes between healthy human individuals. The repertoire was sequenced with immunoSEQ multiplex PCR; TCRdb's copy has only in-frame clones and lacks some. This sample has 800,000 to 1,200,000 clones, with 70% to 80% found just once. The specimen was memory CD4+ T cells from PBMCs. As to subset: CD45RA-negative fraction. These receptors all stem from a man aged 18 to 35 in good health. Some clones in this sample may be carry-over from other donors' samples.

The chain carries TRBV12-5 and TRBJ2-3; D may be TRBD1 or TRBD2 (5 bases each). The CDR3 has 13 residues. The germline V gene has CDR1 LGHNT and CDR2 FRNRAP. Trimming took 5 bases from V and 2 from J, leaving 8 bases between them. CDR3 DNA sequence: TGTGCTAGTGGTCCGGGGCACACAGATACGCAGTATTTT. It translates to CASGPGHTDTQYF.

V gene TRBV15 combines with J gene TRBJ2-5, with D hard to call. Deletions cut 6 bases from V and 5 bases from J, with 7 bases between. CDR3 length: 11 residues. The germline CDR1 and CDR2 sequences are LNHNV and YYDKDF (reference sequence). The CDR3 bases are TGTGCCACCAGACAGAGGGAGACCCAGTACTTC. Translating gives CATRQRETQYF.

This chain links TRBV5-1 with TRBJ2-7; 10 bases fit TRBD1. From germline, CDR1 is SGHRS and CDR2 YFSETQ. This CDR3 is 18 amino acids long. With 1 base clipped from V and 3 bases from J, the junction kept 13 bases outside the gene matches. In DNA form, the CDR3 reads TGCGCCAGCAGCTTGAAGGGACAGGGGACTTTTCGGTACTACGAGCAGTACTTC. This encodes CASSLKGQGTFRYYEQYF.

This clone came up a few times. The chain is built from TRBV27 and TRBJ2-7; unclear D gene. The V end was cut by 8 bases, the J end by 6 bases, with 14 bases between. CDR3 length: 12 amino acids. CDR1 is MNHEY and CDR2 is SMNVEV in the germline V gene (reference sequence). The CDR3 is CASSKRMSEQYF. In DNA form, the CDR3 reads TGTGCCAGCTCCAAGAGGATGTCCGAGCAGTACTTC.

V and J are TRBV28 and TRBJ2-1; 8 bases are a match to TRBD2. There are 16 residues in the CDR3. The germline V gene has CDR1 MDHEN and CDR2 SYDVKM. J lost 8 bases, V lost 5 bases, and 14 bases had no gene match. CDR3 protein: CASSPAAAGASDEQFF. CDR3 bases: TGTGCCAGCAGTCCCGCGGCAGCGGGGGCCTCGGATGAGCAGTTCTTC.

CDR3 protein: CASSSTQQVKGTDTQYF. In DNA, the CDR3 is TGTGCCAGTAGTTCAACACAACAGGTTAAAGGCACAGATACGCAGTATTTT. The chain combines TRBV19 with TRBJ2-3; tentatively, D is TRBD1 (5 bases). Between the trimmed V and J ends, which lost 5 bases and 1 base, there was a span of 19 bases. The CDR3 totals 17 residues. Per the germline V gene, CDR1 is LNHDA and CDR2 is SQIVND (reference sequence).

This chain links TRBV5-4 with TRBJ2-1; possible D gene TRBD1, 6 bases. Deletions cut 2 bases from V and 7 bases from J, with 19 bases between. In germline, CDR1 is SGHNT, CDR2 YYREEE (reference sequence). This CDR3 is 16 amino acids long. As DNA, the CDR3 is TGTGCCAGCAGCTTCTACAGGGAAAGGACACAGAATGAGCAGTTCTTC. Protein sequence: CASSFYRERTQNEQFF.

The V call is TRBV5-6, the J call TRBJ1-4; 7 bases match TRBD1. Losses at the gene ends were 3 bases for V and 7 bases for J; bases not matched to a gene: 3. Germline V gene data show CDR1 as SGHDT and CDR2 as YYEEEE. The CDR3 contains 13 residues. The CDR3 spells CASSSHRGEKLFF. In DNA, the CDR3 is TGTGCCAGCAGCTCCCACAGGGGTGAAAAACTGTTTTTT.

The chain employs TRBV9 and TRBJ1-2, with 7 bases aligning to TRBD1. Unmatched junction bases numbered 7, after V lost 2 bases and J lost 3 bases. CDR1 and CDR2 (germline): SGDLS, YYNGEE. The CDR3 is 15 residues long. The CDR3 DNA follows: TGTGCCAGCAGCGTGGATGACAGGGCTGACTATGGCTACACCTTC. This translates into CASSVDDRADYGYTF.

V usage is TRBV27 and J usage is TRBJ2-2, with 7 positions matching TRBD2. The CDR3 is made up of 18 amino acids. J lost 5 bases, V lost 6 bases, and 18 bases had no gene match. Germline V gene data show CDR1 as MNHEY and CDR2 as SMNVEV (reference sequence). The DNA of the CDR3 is TGTGCCAGCAGCTATCGCGGGAGTAGTTCTTTGAGGACCGGGGAGCTGTTTTTT. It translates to CASSYRGSSSLRTGELFF.

CDR3 in DNA: TGTGCCAGCTCACCTTTACTAGCGGAGCTACAAGAGACCCAGTACTTC. Translation gives CASSPLLAELQETQYF. The chain recombines TRBV18 with TRBJ2-5; 8 bases are a match to TRBD2. V lost 3 bases to trimming and J lost 2 bases; unmatched junction nucleotides: 8. The V gene's germline CDR1 is KGHSH and CDR2 LQKENI. The CDR3 extends over 16 amino acids.

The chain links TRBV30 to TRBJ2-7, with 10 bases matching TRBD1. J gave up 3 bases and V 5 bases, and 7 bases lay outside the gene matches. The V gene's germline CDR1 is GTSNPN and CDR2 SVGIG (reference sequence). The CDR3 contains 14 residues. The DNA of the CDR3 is TGTGCCTGGGAAAAGCGGACAGGGGGCTACGAGCAGTACTTC. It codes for CAWEKRTGGYEQYF.

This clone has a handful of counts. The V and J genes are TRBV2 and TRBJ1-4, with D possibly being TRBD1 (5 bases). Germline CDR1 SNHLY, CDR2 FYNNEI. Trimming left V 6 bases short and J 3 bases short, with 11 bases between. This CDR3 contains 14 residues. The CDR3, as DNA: TGTGCCAGCAGGCCGGGACGGTCTAATGAAAAACTGTTTTTT. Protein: CASRPGRSNEKLFF.

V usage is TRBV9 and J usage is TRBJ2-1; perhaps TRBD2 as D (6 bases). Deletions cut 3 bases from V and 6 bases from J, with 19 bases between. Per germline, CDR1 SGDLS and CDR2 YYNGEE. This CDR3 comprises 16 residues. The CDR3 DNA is TGTGCCAGCAGCGCCCTCGGGGCGGCCGGGAGCAATGAGCAGTTCTTC. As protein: CASSALGAAGSNEQFF.

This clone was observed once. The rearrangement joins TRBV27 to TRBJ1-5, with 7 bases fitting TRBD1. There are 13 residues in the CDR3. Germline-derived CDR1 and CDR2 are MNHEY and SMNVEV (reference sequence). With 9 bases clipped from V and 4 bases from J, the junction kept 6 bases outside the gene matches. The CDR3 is CASGQVDNQPQHF. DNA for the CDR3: TGTGCCAGTGGACAGGTAGATAATCAGCCCCAGCATTTT.

The CDR3 DNA reads as TGTGCCAGCAGTTTATTAGTGCTAGCGGGAGGCCTGGGTGGGCGGCAGTTCTTC. It yields the protein CASSLLVLAGGLGGRQFF. This sequence joins TRBV28 and TRBJ2-1; TRBD2 agrees at 11 bases. CDR1 is MDHEN and CDR2 is SYDVKM in the germline V gene. Trimming took 1 base from V and 12 from J; bases not matched to a gene: 17. The CDR3 is 18 amino acids.

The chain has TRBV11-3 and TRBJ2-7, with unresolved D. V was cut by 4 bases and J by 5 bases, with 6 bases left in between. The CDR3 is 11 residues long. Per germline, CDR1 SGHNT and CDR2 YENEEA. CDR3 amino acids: CASSSPHEQYF. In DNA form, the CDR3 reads TGTGCCAGCAGCTCCCCCCACGAGCAGTACTTC.

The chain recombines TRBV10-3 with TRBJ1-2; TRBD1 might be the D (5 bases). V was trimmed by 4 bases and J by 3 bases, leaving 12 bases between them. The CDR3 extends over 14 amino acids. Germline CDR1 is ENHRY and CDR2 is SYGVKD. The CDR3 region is CAISGGTGDYGYTF. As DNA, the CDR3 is TGTGCCATCAGTGGAGGGACGGGGGACTATGGCTACACCTTC.

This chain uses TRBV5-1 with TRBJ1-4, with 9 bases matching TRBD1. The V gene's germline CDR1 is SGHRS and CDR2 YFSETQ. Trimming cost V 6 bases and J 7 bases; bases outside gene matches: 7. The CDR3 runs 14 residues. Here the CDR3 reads CASTTGTGSEKLFF. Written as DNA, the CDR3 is TGCGCCAGCACCACCGGGACAGGGAGTGAAAAACTGTTTTTT.

This chain's CDR3 is CATSRQLALDNEQFF. DNA of the CDR3: TGTGCCACCAGCAGACAACTAGCTCTGGACAATGAGCAGTTCTTC. The chain couples TRBV15 to TRBJ2-1, with D possibly TRBD2 on 6 matching bases. Germline lookup yields CDR1 LNHNV and CDR2 YYDKDF (reference sequence). The CDR3 has 15 amino acids. Between the trimmed V and J ends, which lost 2 bases and 5 bases, there was a span of 13 bases. Looking up the rest from reference TRBV15 and TRBJ2-1 gives the full variable domain: DAMVIQNPRYQVTQFGKPVTLSCSQTLNHNVMYWYQQKSSQAPKLLFHYYDKDFNNEADTPDNFQSRRPNTSFCFLDIRSPGLGDTAMYLCATSRQLALDNEQFFGPGTRLTVL.